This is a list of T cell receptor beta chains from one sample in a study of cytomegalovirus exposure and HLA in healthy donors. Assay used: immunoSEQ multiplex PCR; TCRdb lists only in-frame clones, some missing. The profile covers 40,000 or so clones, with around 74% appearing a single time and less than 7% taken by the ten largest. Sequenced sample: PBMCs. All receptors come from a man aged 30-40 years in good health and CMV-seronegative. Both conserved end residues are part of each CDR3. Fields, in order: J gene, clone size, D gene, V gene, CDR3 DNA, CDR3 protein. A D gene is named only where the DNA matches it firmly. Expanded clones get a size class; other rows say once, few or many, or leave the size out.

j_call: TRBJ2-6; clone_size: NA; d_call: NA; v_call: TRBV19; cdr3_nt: TGTGCCAGTAGCCGTGAGTATAGGAGTGGGGCCAACGTCCTGACTTTC; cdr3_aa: CASSREYRSGANVLTF
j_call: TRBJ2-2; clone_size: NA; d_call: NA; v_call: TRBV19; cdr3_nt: TGTGCCAGCCACCAGGGTATGACCGGGGAGCTGTTTTTT; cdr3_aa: CASHQGMTGELFF
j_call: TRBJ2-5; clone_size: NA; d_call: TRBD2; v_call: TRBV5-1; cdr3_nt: TGCGCCAGCAGCCCACTAGCGGGTCCGCAAGAGACCCAGTACTTC; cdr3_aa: CASSPLAGPQETQYF
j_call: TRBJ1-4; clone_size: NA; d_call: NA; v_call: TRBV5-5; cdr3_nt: TGTGCCAGCAGCTACAGGGCAACTAATGAAAAACTGTTTTTT; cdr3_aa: CASSYRATNEKLFF
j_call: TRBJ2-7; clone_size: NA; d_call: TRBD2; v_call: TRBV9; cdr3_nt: TGTGCCAGCAGCCCCCGCGGGGGGACCGCCTACGAGCAGTACTTC; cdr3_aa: CASSPRGGTAYEQYF
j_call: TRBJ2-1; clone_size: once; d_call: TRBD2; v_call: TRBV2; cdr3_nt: TGTGCCAGCAATCGGGCTAGCGGATCGGGTGAGCAGTTCTTC; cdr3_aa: CASNRASGSGEQFF
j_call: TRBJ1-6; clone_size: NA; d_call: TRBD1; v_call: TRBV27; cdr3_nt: TGTGCCAGCAGGCCGGACAGGACAAATTCACCCCTCCACTTT; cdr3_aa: CASRPDRTNSPLHF
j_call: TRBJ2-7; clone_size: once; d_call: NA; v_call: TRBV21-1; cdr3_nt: TGTGCCAGCAGCAAAGCGGACAGGGTCTATCCCTACGAGCAGTACTTC; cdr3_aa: CASSKADRVYPYEQYF
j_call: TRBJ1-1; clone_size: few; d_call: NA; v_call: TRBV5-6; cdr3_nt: TGTGCCAGCAGCTTGGTGGGGCCGCCAGGGGCCTCCGACACTGAAGCTTTCTTT; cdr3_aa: CASSLVGPPGASDTEAFF
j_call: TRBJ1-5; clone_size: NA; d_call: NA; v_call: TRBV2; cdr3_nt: TGTGCCAGTAAGAGCGCAGGGATCAATCAGCCCCAGCATTTT; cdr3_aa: CASKSAGINQPQHF
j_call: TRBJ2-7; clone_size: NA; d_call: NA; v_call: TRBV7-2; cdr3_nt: TGTGCCAGCAGCCAAGAGGGCAGGCGCGAGCAGTACTTC; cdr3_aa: CASSQEGRREQYF
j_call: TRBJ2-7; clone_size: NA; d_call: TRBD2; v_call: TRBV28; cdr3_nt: TGTGCCAGCAGACCTCTGGGACTAGCGGGAGGCCAGGGAGATTTTTACGAGCAGTACTTC; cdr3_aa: CASRPLGLAGGQGDFYEQYF
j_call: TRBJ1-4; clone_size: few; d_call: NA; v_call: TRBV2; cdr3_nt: TGTGCCAGCAGTTTTACAGATGAAAAACTGTTTTTT; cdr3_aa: CASSFTDEKLFF
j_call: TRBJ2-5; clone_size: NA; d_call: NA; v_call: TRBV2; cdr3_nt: TGTGCCAGCTTTGACCCCGGGACACTAGAGACCCAGTACTTC; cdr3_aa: CASFDPGTLETQYF
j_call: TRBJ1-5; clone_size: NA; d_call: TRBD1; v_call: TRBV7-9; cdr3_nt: TGTGCCACCACCGACAGGGTCGATCAGCCCCAGCATTTT; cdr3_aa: CATTDRVDQPQHF
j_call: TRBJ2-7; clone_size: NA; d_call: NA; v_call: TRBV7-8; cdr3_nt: TGTGCCAGCAGCTTAGCGCAGGGGGGTACCTACGAGCAGTACTTC; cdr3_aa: CASSLAQGGTYEQYF
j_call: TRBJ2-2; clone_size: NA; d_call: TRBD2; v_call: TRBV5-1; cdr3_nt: TGCGCCAGCAGGGGGGTAGCGGGGAACACCGGGGAGCTGTTTTTT; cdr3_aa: CASRGVAGNTGELFF